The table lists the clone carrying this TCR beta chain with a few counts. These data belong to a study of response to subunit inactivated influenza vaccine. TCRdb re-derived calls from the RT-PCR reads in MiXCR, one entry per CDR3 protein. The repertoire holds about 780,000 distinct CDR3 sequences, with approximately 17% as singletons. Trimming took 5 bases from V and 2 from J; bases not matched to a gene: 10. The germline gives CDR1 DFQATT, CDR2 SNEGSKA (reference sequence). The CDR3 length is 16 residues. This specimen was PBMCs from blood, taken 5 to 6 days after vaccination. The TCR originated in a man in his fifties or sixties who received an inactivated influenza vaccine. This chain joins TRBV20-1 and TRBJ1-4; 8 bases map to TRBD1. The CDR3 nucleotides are TGCAGTGCTGTTGGACAGGGTATTTCGACTAATGAAAAACTGTTTTTT. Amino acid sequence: CSAVGQGISTNEKLFF.